This T cell receptor beta chain emerged from a study of OX40 agonist ivuxolimab in advanced cancers. V shed 6 bases and J shed 6 bases, with 9 bases lying between them. From germline, CDR1 is LGHNT and CDR2 FRNRAP. The length of the CDR3 is 11 residues. The protocol was immunoSEQ multiplex PCR, while the TCRdb copy is restricted to in-frame clones and leaves out a portion. This table has about 62,000 clones, 81% appearing once. In the case of this clone: What it binds is unknown.

Study-level results: At 0.1-3.0 mg/kg, partial responders had clonal expansion among the lowest observed. Circulating CD4+ and CD8+ T cells showed clonal expansion by week 6 at 0.1 to 3.0 mg/kg.

The receptor was isolated from an adult with an advanced solid tumor such as melanoma, head and neck, liver or kidney cancer. The input for sequencing was CD4+ or CD8+ T cells sorted from blood, taken in a trial of the OX40 agonist ivuxolimab. The rearrangement links TRBV12-5 to TRBJ2-7, with D possibly being TRBD1 or TRBD2 (5 bases each). The CDR3 nucleotides read TGTGCTAGTGGGCAGGGAGTCGAGCAGTACTTC. It codes for CASGQGVEQYF. Looking up the rest from reference TRBV12-5 and TRBJ2-7 gives the full variable domain: DARVTQTPRHKVTEMGQEVTMRCQPILGHNTVFWYRQTMMQGLELLAYFRNRAPLDDSGMPKDRFSAEMPDATLATLKIQPSEPRDSAVYFCASGQGVEQYFGPGTRLTVT.